The 14 T cell receptor beta chains reported below all come from one sample, sequenced in a study of T-cell reconstitution after alpha-beta-depleted transplantation in children. Using unique molecular identifiers, the investigators prepared the TCRbeta library. TCRdb re-derived calls from the PCR reads in MiXCR, one entry per CDR3 protein. This sample has 500,000 or so distinct CDR3 sequences, with about an eighth found just once. The sample in question was PBMCs, mostly from graft donor cells, obtained 180 days after TCRalphabeta/CD19-depleted stem cell transplant. All receptors come from a female patient between 2 and 15 years old who had a stem cell transplant for aplastic anemia, so the T cells may come from the graft donor.

The chain has TRBV5-1 and TRBJ1-1; D gene ambiguous. V was clipped by 0 bases and J by 0 bases, with 12 bases between them. This CDR3 spans 16 amino acids. Per the germline V gene, CDR1 is SGHRS and CDR2 is YFSETQ. The CDR3 loop is CASSLVPNLMNTEAFF. The CDR3 DNA reads as TGCGCCAGCAGCTTGGTCCCAAACCTCATGAACACTGAAGCTTTCTTT.

This clonotype was seen repeatedly, ten times or more. V is TRBV6-5 and J is TRBJ2-7, with TRBD1 matching over 7 bases. The germline V gene has CDR1 MNHEY and CDR2 SVGAGI. This CDR3 has 13 amino acids. The junction had 6 bases not matched to a gene; V was cut back by 5 bases and J by 5 bases. The CDR3 DNA reads TGTGCCAGCAGTATGACAGGGATTGACGAGCAGTACTTC. Encoded protein: CASSMTGIDEQYF.

This clonotype occurred a few times. The chain links TRBV2 to TRBJ2-3; either TRBD1 or TRBD2 may supply D (6 bases each). In germline, CDR1 is SNHLY, CDR2 FYNNEI. Trimming took off 3 bases at V and 4 bases at J, with 11 bases between the two ends. The CDR3 is made up of 14 amino acids. CDR3 in amino acids: CASSDEGGPDTQYF. CDR3 DNA sequence: TGTGCCAGCAGTGATGAGGGGGGCCCAGATACGCAGTATTTT.

V usage is TRBV18 and J usage is TRBJ2-1; no definite D call. The CDR3 contains 13 residues. CDR1 is KGHSH and CDR2 is LQKENI in the germline V gene. The V end lost 2 bases, the J end lost 7 bases, and 9 bases lay between the germline ends. The CDR3 bases are TGTGCCAGCTCACCATCCGCCGTTAATGAGCAGTTCTTC. Protein product: CASSPSAVNEQFF.

This clonotype was counted at least ten times. This chain joins TRBV4-1 and TRBJ2-1, with 12 bases aligning to TRBD1. The V gene end was trimmed by 1 base and the J gene end by 9 bases; junction bases not matched to a gene: 7. This CDR3 spans 16 amino acids. Germline CDR1 and CDR2: MGHRA and YSYEKL. The CDR3, as DNA: TGCGCCAGCAGCCAAGGAGCGGGACAGGGGGCTTTTGAGCAGTTCTTC. Translating it yields CASSQGAGQGAFEQFF.

This clonotype was picked up many times. CDR3 nucleotides: TGTGCCAGCAGGCGACTGGGACGGCTCTATAATTCACCCCTCCACTTT. This encodes CASRRLGRLYNSPLHF. This rearrangement joins TRBV28 to TRBJ1-6, with TRBD1 as a possible D gene (5 bases). The CDR3 runs 16 residues. CDR1 is MDHEN and CDR2 is SYDVKM in the germline V gene. Trimming pared 6 bases from V and 3 bases from J, leaving 15 bases between.

This clonotype was counted only a few times. The CDR3 bases are TGTGCCAGCAGCGGGAGGGCCCTTGGCGAGCAGTACTTC. Its translation is CASSGRALGEQYF. This chain joins TRBV6-6 and TRBJ2-7; 8 nucleotides agree with TRBD2. This CDR3 region has 13 residues. V gave up 6 bases and J gave up 6 bases; unmatched junction bases: 7. The V gene's germline CDR1 is MNHNY and CDR2 SVGAGI (reference sequence).

The V and J genes are TRBV3-1 and TRBJ2-7; no clear D gene. Germline V gene data show CDR1 as LGHDT and CDR2 as YNNKEL (reference sequence). Trimming removed 4 bases at V and 5 bases at J, with 18 bases between. This CDR3 spans 15 amino acids. In nucleotides, the CDR3 is TGTGCCAGCAGCCTCTGGGCCGCAGAACGGCACGAGCAGTACTTC. Amino acids: CASSLWAAERHEQYF.

The sample holds a few counts of this clonotype. V and J are TRBV20-1 and TRBJ1-2; a weak D match, TRBD1 (5 bases). V lost 6 bases and J 4 bases, leaving 21 bases between the germline ends. Germline V gene data show CDR1 as DFQATT and CDR2 as SNEGSKA (reference sequence). CDR3 length equals 15 residues. The CDR3 DNA follows: TGCAGTGCCATGCTGGCCAGGGCGCAGAGCTATGGCTACACCTTC. Amino acid sequence: CSAMLARAQSYGYTF.

This clonotype appeared a few times. V and J are TRBV12-3 or TRBV12-4 and TRBJ1-3; D gene unclear. The CDR3 is 15 residues long. Trimming left V 1 base short and J 0 bases short, with 7 bases between. The CDR3 loop is CASSLGGVSGNTIYF. CDR3 bases: TGTGCCAGCAGTTTAGGAGGAGTCTCTGGAAACACCATATATTTT.

This clonotype was recorded once. The chain recombines TRBV6-5 with TRBJ1-4; TRBD1 might be the D (5 bases). Trimming cost V 4 bases and J 5 bases, with 17 bases left between them. The CDR3 spans 16 residues. Germline V gives CDR1 MNHEY, CDR2 SVGAGI. CDR3 nucleotides: TGTGCCAGCAGTTCATCCCTCAGGGTCTCAAATGAAAAACTGTTTTTT. Protein product: CASSSSLRVSNEKLFF.

The chain couples TRBV6-2 or TRBV6-3 to TRBJ2-7; maybe TRBD1 (6 bases). The CDR3 is 15 amino acids. The germline CDR1 and CDR2 sequences are MNHEY and SVGEGT. V was clipped by 5 bases and J by 3 bases, with 17 bases between them. In DNA, the CDR3 is TGTGCCAGCAGTCGAGGGACAAGAGTCGACTACGAGCAGTACTTC. Translating it yields CASSRGTRVDYEQYF.

This clonotype was seen a few times. The V call is TRBV6-5, the J call TRBJ1-1; TRBD1 might be the D (5 bases). CDR3 size: 14 residues. Germline-derived CDR1 and CDR2 are MNHEY and SVGAGI. V dropped 3 bases and J dropped 0 bases, with 8 bases sitting between them. The CDR3 region is CASSYDSMNTEAFF. The CDR3 DNA reads TGTGCCAGCAGTTATGACAGCATGAACACTGAAGCTTTCTTT.

V gene TRBV7-2 combines with J gene TRBJ1-1; D is uncertain. Germline V gene lookup returns CDR1 SGHTA and CDR2 FQGNSA. The CDR3 contains 14 residues. Trimming removed 4 bases from V and 9 bases from J, with 18 bases in between. The CDR3 coding sequence is TGTGCCAGCAGCTCCTTCGACGGTTTCGGAAAAGCTTTCTTT. Translating it yields CASSSFDGFGKAFF.